This TCR beta chain was sequenced for a study of Ad26.COV2.S vaccination and SARS-CoV-2 variants. Across the whole study: Doses of Ad26.COV2.S were injected into muscle once or twice, 56 days apart. Study results and limitations: People who got the vaccine had more spike-specific TCR breadth than people who got placebo.

Specified treatment: some 20 received Ad26.COV2.S at low or high dose, single or two shots; about 5 received placebo; per-sample allocation not given. Repertoires come from day 63 after the first vaccine or placebo injection. This adult donor, from Boston, was 18-55 years old. Vaccination employed an Ad26 vector expressing the Wuhan-strain SARS-CoV-2 spike. On this clone: What it binds is not known.

Sequencing used immunoSEQ multiplex PCR; TCRdb keeps in-frame clones, though not all of them. The sample has 350,000 to 500,000 clones, roughly 91% seen once. This clonotype was sampled from a person between 18 and 59 years old who received the Ad26.COV2.S COVID-19 vaccine or a placebo. Sequenced material: peripheral blood, taken in a trial of Ad26.COV2.S vaccine versus placebo.

The CDR3 reads CSASPLGGVWETQYF. CDR3 nucleotides: TGCAGTGCTAGTCCCCTAGGGGGAGTTTGGGAGACCCAGTACTTC. The chain has TRBV20-1 and TRBJ2-5; possible D gene TRBD1, 6 bases. The CDR3 is made up of 15 amino acids. The V gene lost 3 bases and the J gene lost 5 bases, with 19 bases spanning the gap. Germline assignment: CDR1 DFQATT and CDR2 SNEGSKA (reference sequence).